This TCR beta chain was identified during a study of naive and memory T cell subsets. TCR cDNA received a 3' ligated oligonucleotide that carried a UMI. Ten or more counts support this clonotype. Trimming took 2 bases from V and 2 from J, leaving 9 bases between them. CDR3 length: 14 amino acids. In germline, CDR1 is SEHNR, CDR2 FQNEAQ (reference sequence). Amplification of ligated cDNA took four PCR rounds with SP2 and nested alpha and beta constant primers. TCRdb used MiXCR to reprocess the 5' RACE reads, holding one entry per CDR3 protein. The sample includes about 48,000 distinct CDR3 sequences, over 3.5% of them seen just once.

The sequence was collected from a female donor in good health. The gene calls are TRBV7-9 and TRBJ2-5, with D uncertain. DNA for the CDR3: TGTGCCAGCAGCTTATTGACCGAACAAGAGACCCAGTACTTC. Protein: CASSLLTEQETQYF.